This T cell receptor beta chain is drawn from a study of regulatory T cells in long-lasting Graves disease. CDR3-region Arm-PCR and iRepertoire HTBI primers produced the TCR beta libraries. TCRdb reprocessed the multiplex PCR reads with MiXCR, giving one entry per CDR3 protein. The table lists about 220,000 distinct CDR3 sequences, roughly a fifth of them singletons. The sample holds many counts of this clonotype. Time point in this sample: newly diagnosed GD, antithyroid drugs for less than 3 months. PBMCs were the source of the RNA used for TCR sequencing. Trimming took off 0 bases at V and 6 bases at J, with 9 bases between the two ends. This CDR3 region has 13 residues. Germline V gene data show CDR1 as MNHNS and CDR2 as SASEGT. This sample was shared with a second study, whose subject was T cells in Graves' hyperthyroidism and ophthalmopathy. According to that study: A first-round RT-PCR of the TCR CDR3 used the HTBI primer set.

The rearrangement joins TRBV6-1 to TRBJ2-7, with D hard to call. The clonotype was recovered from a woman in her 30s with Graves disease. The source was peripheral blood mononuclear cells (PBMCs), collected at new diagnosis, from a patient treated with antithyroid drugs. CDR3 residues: CASSEAWQFEQYF. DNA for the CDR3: TGTGCCAGCAGTGAAGCGTGGCAGTTCGAGCAGTACTTC.